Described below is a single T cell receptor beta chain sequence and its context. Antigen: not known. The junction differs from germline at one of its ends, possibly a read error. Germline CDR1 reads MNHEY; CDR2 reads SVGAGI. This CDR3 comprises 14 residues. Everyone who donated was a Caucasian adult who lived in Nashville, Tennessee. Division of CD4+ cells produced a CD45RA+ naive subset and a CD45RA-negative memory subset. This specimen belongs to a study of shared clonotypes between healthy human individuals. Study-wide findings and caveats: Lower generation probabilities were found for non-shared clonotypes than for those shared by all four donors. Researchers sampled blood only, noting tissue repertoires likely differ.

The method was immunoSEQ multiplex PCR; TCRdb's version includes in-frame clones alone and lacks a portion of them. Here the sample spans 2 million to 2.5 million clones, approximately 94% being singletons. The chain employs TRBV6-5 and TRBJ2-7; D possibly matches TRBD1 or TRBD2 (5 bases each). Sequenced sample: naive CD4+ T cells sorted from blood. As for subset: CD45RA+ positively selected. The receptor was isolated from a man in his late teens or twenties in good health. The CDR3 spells CASSRGTGPYGQYF. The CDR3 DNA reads TGTGCCAGCAGCCGAGGGACGGGGCCCTACGGGCAGTACTTC.